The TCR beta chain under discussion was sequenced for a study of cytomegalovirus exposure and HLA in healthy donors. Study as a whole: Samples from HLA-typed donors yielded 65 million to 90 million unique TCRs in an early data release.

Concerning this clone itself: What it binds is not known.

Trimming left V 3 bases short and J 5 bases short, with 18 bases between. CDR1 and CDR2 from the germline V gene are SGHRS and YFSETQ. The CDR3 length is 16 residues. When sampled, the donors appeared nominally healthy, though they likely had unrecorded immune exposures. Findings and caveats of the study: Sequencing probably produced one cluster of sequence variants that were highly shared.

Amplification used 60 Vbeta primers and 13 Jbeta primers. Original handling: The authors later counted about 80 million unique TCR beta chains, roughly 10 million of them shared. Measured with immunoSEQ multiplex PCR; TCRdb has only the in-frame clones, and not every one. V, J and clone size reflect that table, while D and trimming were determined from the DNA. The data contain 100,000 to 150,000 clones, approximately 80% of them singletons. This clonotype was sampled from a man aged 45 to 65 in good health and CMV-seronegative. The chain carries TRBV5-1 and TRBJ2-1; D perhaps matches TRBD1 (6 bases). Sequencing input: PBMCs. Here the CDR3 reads CASSSSPSGVDNEQFF. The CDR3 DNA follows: TGCGCCAGCAGCTCTTCCCCTTCAGGGGTCGACAATGAGCAGTTCTTC. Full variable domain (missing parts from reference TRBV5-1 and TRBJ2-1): KAGVTQTPRYLIKTRGQQVTLSCSPISGHRSVSWYQQTPGQGLQFLFEYFSETQRNKGNFPGRFSGRQFSNSRSEMNVSTLELGDSALYLCASSSSPSGVDNEQFFGPGTRLTVL.